The T cell receptor (beta chain) described here comes from a study of CD8+ T cells in alopecia areata. At the level of the study: Tofacitinib was taken orally by treated patients, and the dose was 5 to 10 mg twice daily.

CDR1 SQVTM and CDR2 ANQGSEA come from the germline V gene. The CDR3 is 11 residues long. The V end was cut by 5 bases, the J end by 2 bases, with 7 bases between. Extracted from the samples, RNA was reverse transcribed into cDNA to serve as the sequencing template. Produced via immunoSEQ multiplex PCR; TCRdb's table is partial and in-frame only. The sample records 150,000 to 200,000 clones, 63% being singletons. The sequencing here drew on CD4+ T cells sorted from blood, taken at week 0. This sequence originates from a human donor with alopecia areata. The chain is built from TRBV29-1 and TRBJ2-7; TRBD1 is a possible D gene (6 bases). The CDR3 spells CSVRQAYEQYF. The CDR3 coding sequence is TGCAGCGTTCGACAGGCCTACGAGCAGTACTTC.